This TCR beta chain was profiled in a study of shared clonotypes between healthy human individuals. The CDR3 length is 14 residues. The V gene end was trimmed by 8 bases and the J gene end by 3 bases; junction bases not matched to a gene: 5. Germline assignment: CDR1 MNHNS and CDR2 SASEGT. The study ran the assay at deep level. This table comes from immunoSEQ multiplex PCR, and its TCRdb copy is limited to in-frame clones, with some not included. The sample shows around 1.5 million clones, nearly 99% of them seen only once. V is TRBV6-1 and J is TRBJ2-1, with 9 positions matching TRBD1. The clonotype comes from a man aged 30 to 39 in good health. The specimen sequenced was naive CD4+ T cells sorted from blood. The sample's subset: CD45RA+ positively selected. CDR3 bases: TGTGCCAGCCGAGGGACAGGGATCTACAATGAGCAGTTCTTC. As protein: CASRGTGIYNEQFF.